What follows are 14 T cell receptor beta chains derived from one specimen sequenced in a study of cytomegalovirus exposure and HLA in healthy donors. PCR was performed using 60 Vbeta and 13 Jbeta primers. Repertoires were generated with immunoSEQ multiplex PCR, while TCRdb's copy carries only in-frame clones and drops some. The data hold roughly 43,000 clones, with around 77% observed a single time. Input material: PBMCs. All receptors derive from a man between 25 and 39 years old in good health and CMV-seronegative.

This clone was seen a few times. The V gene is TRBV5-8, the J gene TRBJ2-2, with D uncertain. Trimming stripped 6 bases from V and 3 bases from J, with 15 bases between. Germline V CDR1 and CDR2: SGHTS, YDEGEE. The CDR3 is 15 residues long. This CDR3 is CASTTLHGYTGELFF. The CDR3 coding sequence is TGTGCCAGCACCACCCTCCACGGTTACACCGGGGAGCTGTTTTTT.

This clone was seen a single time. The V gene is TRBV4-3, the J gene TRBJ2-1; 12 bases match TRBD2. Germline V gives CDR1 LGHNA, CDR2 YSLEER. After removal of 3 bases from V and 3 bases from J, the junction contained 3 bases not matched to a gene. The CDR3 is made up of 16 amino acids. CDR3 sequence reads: CASSQVTSGSYNEQFF. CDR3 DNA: TGCGCCAGCAGCCAGGTGACTAGCGGGAGCTACAATGAGCAGTTCTTC.

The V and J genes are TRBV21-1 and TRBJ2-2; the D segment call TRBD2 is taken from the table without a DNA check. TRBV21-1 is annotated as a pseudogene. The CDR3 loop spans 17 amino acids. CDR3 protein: CASSCRCSSGFTGELFF. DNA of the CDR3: TGTGCCAGCAGCTGCCGCTGCTCTAGCGGGTTCACCGGGGAGCTGTTTTTT.

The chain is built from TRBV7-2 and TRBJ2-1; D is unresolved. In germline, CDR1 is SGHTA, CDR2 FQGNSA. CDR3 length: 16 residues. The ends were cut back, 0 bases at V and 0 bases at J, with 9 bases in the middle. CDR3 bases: TGTGCCAGCAGCTTAGCGTCGTGGAGCTCCTACAATGAGCAGTTCTTC. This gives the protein CASSLASWSSYNEQFF. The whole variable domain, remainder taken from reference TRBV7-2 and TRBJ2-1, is GAGVSQSPSNKVTEKGKDVELRCDPISGHTALYWYRQSLGQGLEFLIYFQGNSAPDKSGLPSDRFSAERTGGSVSTLTIQRTQQEDSAVYLCASSLASWSSYNEQFFGPGTRLTVL.

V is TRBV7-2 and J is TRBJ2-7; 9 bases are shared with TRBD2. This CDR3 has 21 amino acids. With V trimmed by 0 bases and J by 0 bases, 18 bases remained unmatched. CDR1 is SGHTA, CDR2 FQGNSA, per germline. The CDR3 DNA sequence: TGTGCCAGCAGCTTAGCGCGAGCGGGAGGCAGAGAACCGACCTACTCCTACGAGCAGTACTTC. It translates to CASSLARAGGREPTYSYEQYF. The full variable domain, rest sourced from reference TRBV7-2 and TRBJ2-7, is GAGVSQSPSNKVTEKGKDVELRCDPISGHTALYWYRQSLGQGLEFLIYFQGNSAPDKSGLPSDRFSAERTGGSVSTLTIQRTQQEDSAVYLCASSLARAGGREPTYSYEQYFGPGTRLTVT.

The CDR3 bases are TGTGCCAGCAGCTTATCAGCCTACGAGCAGTACTTC. As protein: CASSLSAYEQYF. The chain links TRBV11-2 to TRBJ2-7; no clear D gene. Trimming removed 2 bases at V and 2 bases at J, with 4 bases between. CDR1 and CDR2 (germline): SGHAT, FQNNGV. This CDR3 region has 12 residues.

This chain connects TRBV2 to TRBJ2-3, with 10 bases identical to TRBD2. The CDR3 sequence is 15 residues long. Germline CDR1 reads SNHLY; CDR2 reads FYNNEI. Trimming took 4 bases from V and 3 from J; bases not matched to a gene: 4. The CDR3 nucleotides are TGTGCCAGCAGTGGGACTAGCGGTAGGACAGATACGCAGTATTTT. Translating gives CASSGTSGRTDTQYF.

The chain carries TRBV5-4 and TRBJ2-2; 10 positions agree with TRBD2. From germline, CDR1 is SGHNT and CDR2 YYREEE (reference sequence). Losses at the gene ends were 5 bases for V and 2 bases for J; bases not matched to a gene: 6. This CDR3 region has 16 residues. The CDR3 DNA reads TGTGCCAGCAGATGGGCTAGCGGGAGAAACACCGGGGAGCTGTTTTTT. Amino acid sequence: CASRWASGRNTGELFF.

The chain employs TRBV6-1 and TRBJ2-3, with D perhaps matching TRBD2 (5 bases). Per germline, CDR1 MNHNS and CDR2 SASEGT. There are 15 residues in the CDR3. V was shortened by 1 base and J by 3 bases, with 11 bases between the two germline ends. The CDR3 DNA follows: TGTGCCAGCAGTGAAGGGAGGTCTAGGACAGATACGCAGTATTTT. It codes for CASSEGRSRTDTQYF.

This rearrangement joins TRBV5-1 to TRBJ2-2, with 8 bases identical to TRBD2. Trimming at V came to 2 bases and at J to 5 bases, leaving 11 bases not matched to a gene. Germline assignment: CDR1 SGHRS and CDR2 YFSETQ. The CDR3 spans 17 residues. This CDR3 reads CASSFPPSGSRTGELFF. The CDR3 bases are TGCGCCAGCAGCTTCCCCCCCAGCGGGAGTAGGACCGGGGAGCTGTTTTTT. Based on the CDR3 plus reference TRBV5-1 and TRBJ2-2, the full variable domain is KAGVTQTPRYLIKTRGQQVTLSCSPISGHRSVSWYQQTPGQGLQFLFEYFSETQRNKGNFPGRFSGRQFSNSRSEMNVSTLELGDSALYLCASSFPPSGSRTGELFFGEGSRLTVL.

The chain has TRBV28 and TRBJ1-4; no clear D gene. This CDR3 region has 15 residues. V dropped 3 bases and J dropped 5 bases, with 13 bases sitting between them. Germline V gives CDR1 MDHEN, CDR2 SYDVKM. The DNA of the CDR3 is TGTGCCAGCAGTTTCTCCCGGTCTCCCAATGAAAAACTGTTTTTT. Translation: CASSFSRSPNEKLFF. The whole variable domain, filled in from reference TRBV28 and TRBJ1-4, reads DVKVTQSSRYLVKRTGEKVFLECVQDMDHENMFWYRQDPGLGLRLIYFSYDVKMKEKGDIPEGYSVSREKKERFSLILESASTNQTSMYLCASSFSRSPNEKLFFGSGTQLSVL.

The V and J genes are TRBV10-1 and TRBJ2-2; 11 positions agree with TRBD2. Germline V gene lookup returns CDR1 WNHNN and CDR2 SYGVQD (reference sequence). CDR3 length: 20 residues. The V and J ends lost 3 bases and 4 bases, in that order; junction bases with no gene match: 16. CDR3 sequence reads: CASSESSLRTGLAVTGELFF. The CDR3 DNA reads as TGCGCCAGCAGTGAATCGAGCTTAAGGACGGGACTAGCGGTCACCGGGGAGCTGTTTTTT.

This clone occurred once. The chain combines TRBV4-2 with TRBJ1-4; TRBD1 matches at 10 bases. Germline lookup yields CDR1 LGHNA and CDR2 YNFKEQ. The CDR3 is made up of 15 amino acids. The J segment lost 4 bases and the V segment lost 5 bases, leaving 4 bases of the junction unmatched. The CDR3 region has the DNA TGTGCCAGCAGCGCAGGGACAGGGGATAATGAAAAACTGTTTTTT. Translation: CASSAGTGDNEKLFF.

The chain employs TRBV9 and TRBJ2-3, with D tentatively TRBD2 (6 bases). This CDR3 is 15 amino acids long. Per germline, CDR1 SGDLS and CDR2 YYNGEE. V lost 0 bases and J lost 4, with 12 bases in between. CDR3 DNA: TGTGCCAGCAGCGTAGGAATTTCGGGGGCAGATACGCAGTATTTT. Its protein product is CASSVGISGADTQYF.